The 21 T cell receptor beta chains below come from one sample, sequenced in a study of T-cell reconstitution after alpha-beta-depleted transplantation in children (TCRdb year 2016). The library was obtained by PCR. The sequencing machine was an Illumina HiSeq 2500. TCR libraries were prepared with molecular barcoding, using unique molecular identifiers to normalize TCRbeta repertoire quantification. TCRdb handled the public reads itself, with Q25 trimming in fastp and clone calling in MiXCR, and kept productive beta chains. Merged by CDR3 protein, the rows form single entries marked with the most common genes and DNA. The sample includes 700,000 to 850,000 distinct CDR3 sequences, with around 17% observed a single time. The ten largest clones represent under 6% of the sample. This specimen's treatment or condition label, interpreted: allogeneic hematopoietic cell transplantation with graft depleted of TCRalphabeta T cells and CD19 B cells.

Source: PBMCs, mostly from graft donor cells, taken 360 days after TCRalphabeta/CD19-depleted stem cell transplant. Receptors were obtained from a male patient aged 10-17 years who had a stem cell transplant for acute lymphoblastic leukemia, so the T cells may come from the graft donor.

This clonotype was counted only a few times. The rearrangement uses TRBV12-3 or TRBV12-4 and TRBJ2-1; 9 positions agree with TRBD2. With V trimmed by 6 bases and J by 7 bases, 7 bases remained unmatched. This CDR3 comprises 14 residues. The CDR3 region is CASRKPGLANEQFF. DNA for the CDR3: TGTGCCAGCAGGAAACCGGGACTAGCAAATGAGCAGTTCTTC.

J is TRBJ2-1 and V is TRBV5-1; D perhaps matches TRBD2 (6 bases). Deletions cut 0 bases from V and 7 bases from J, with 17 bases between. CDR1 is SGHRS, CDR2 YFSETQ, per germline. The CDR3 consists of 16 residues. This chain's CDR3 is CASSLGWAGRRNEQFF. The DNA for the CDR3 is TGCGCCAGCAGCTTGGGATGGGCGGGGCGTCGAAATGAGCAGTTCTTC.

In its sample, this clonotype was seen a few times. The chain recombines TRBV10-3 with TRBJ2-7; 12 positions match TRBD1. CDR1 and CDR2 (germline): ENHRY, SYGVKD. V lost 6 bases, J lost 1 base, and 10 bases stayed unmatched. There are 17 residues in the CDR3. CDR3 in amino acids: CAIRAGTGGLLSYEQYF. CDR3 nucleotides: TGTGCCATCAGAGCCGGGACAGGGGGCTTACTTTCCTACGAGCAGTACTTC.

This clonotype came up once. Given the absence of the conserved phenylalanine or tryptophan at the CDR3 end, a read error is likely. The CDR3 DNA is TGTGCCAGCAGCCAAGACGGAATCCAAGGCAATCAGCCCCAGCATTTA. This codes for CASSQDGIQGNQPQHL. This chain connects TRBV3-1 to TRBJ1-5, with unresolved D. V was shortened by 0 bases and J by 2 bases, with 11 bases between the two germline ends. The germline V gene has CDR1 LGHDT and CDR2 YNNKEL (reference sequence). This CDR3 contains 16 residues.

This clonotype was seen ten or more times. V and J are TRBV18 and TRBJ2-6, with 7 bases lining up with TRBD1. V lost 3 bases, J lost 0 bases, and 2 bases stayed unmatched. Germline V gene sequence: CDR1 KGHSH, CDR2 LQKENI. The CDR3 runs to 16 residues. The CDR3, as DNA: TGTGCCAGCTCACCTCGACAGGGCTCTGGGGCCAACGTCCTGACTTTC. It yields the protein CASSPRQGSGANVLTF.

This clonotype appeared a few times. This chain joins TRBV7-9 and TRBJ2-3; D ambiguous. The CDR3 is made up of 13 amino acids. The V gene lost 5 bases and the J gene lost 4 bases, with 10 bases spanning the gap. The germline gives CDR1 SEHNR, CDR2 FQNEAQ (reference sequence). CDR3 sequence (DNA): TGTGCCAGCAGCCCATCAATGGCAGATACGCAGTATTTT. Protein: CASSPSMADTQYF.

V and J are TRBV29-1 and TRBJ2-7; D is uncertain. Trimming cost V 5 bases and J 0 bases, with 11 bases left between them. Germline V gene sequence: CDR1 SQVTM, CDR2 ANQGSEA. The CDR3 length is 13 residues. The CDR3 nucleotides are TGCAGCGTTCGGCCCCAGAGCTCCTACGAGCAGTACTTC. Protein product: CSVRPQSSYEQYF.

The chain combines TRBV12-5 with TRBJ2-7; D gene unclear. Germline CDR1 is LGHNT and CDR2 is FRNRAP. The CDR3 runs to 15 residues. V lost 0 bases to trimming and J lost 2 bases, with 11 bases between them. The CDR3 reads CASGLVNSYPYEQYF. The CDR3 DNA follows: TGTGCTAGTGGTTTGGTTAACTCCTATCCCTACGAGCAGTACTTC.

The V call is TRBV20-1, the J call TRBJ2-1, with D maybe TRBD2 (6 bases). The V gene lost 5 bases and the J gene lost 4 bases, with 18 bases spanning the gap. The germline V gene has CDR1 DFQATT and CDR2 SNEGSKA (reference sequence). The CDR3 consists of 15 residues. As DNA, the CDR3 is TGCAGTGCTCGCCCTGGATGGGCGGGATACAATGAGCAGTTCTTC. Amino acid sequence: CSARPGWAGYNEQFF.

A few counts support this clonotype. This sequence joins TRBV29-1 and TRBJ2-1; 7 nucleotides align to TRBD1. Germline values: CDR1 SQVTM, CDR2 ANQGSEA. This CDR3 spans 15 amino acids. The trim removed 3 bases at V and 4 bases at J, leaving 9 bases unmatched. The CDR3 loop is CSVEGEGTAYNEQFF. The CDR3 DNA is TGCAGCGTTGAGGGAGAGGGGACAGCATACAATGAGCAGTTCTTC.

V and J are TRBV4-1 and TRBJ2-7, with TRBD2 matching 8 bases. This CDR3 comprises 14 residues. V lost 1 base and J lost 6; bases outside the gene matches: 5. Germline CDR1 and CDR2: MGHRA and YSYEKL. The chain's CDR3 is CASSQGTSLSEQYF. CDR3 DNA: TGCGCCAGCAGCCAAGGGACTAGCCTTTCCGAGCAGTACTTC.

This clonotype came up a few times. The chain employs TRBV12-3 or TRBV12-4 and TRBJ1-2; 9 bases agree with TRBD1. With 4 bases clipped from V and 6 bases from J, the junction kept 6 bases outside the gene matches. CDR3 length equals 14 residues. In nucleotides, the CDR3 is TGTGCCAGCAGTTGGTCGGACAGGGGCCATGGCTACACCTTC. Its translation: CASSWSDRGHGYTF.

In this sample, this clonotype turned up many times. The V gene is TRBV9, the J gene TRBJ2-3; tentatively, D is TRBD1 or TRBD2 (5 bases each). The ends were cut back, 7 bases at V and 4 bases at J, with 16 bases in the middle. The CDR3 is made up of 14 amino acids. Germline loops: CDR1 SGDLS, CDR2 YYNGEE. In DNA, the CDR3 is TGTGCCAGCGAGCGTGGGACGGGATCAGATACGCAGTATTTT. This sequence encodes CASERGTGSDTQYF. Together with reference TRBV9 and TRBJ2-3, the CDR3 gives the full variable domain: DSGVTQTPKHLITATGQRVTLRCSPRSGDLSVYWYQQSLDQGLQFLIQYYNGEERAKGNILERFSAQQFPDLHSELNLSSLELGDSALYFCASERGTGSDTQYFGPGTRLTVL.

The sample holds one count of this clonotype. This chain joins TRBV5-1 and TRBJ2-7, with 11 bases that match TRBD2. J lost 6 bases, V lost 0 bases, and 5 bases had no gene match. This CDR3 has 15 residues. Germline lookup yields CDR1 SGHRS and CDR2 YFSETQ. CDR3 bases: TGCGCCAGCAGCTTGGCCCTAGCGGGAGGATCCGAGCAGTACTTC. Amino acid sequence: CASSLALAGGSEQYF.

This clonotype came up once. This chain connects TRBV5-1 to TRBJ1-4, with D possibly being TRBD1 (5 bases). Germline assignment: CDR1 SGHRS and CDR2 YFSETQ. Trimming cost V 2 bases and J 6 bases, with 11 bases left between them. The CDR3 has 14 amino acids. CDR3 DNA: TGCGCCAGCAGCTTAACCCTGGGGCATGAAAAACTGTTTTTT. It is translated as CASSLTLGHEKLFF.

The rearrangement joins TRBV7-8 to TRBJ1-1, with a weak D call TRBD1 (5 bases). V was clipped by 1 base and J by 2 bases, with 14 bases between them. Germline lookup yields CDR1 SGHVS and CDR2 FQNEAQ. The CDR3 length is 16 residues. CDR3 residues: CASSLVRTRENTEAFF. CDR3 DNA: TGTGCCAGCAGCTTAGTTCGGACACGCGAAAACACTGAAGCTTTCTTT.

This clonotype was observed a handful of times. V is TRBV19 and J is TRBJ2-2; TRBD2 matches at 7 bases. CDR1 is LNHDA and CDR2 is SQIVND in the germline V gene (reference sequence). V was clipped by 8 bases and J by 0 bases; unmatched bases: 12. The CDR3 loop spans 17 amino acids. As DNA, the CDR3 is TGTGCCAGTTCCGGCGGGGGATTCATCGCGAACACCGGGGAGCTGTTTTTT. It yields the protein CASSGGGFIANTGELFF.

This clonotype was observed a single time. The V call is TRBV6-2 or TRBV6-3, the J call TRBJ2-5; 13 positions match TRBD2. Trimming took 6 bases from V and 1 from J; bases not matched to a gene: 5. The CDR3 length is 16 residues. The germline V gene encodes CDR1 MNHEY and CDR2 SVGEGT. Here the CDR3 reads CASRTSGRTSQETQYF. In DNA, the CDR3 is TGTGCCAGCAGGACTAGCGGGAGGACTTCCCAAGAGACCCAGTACTTC.

V is TRBV4-1 and J is TRBJ2-3, with unresolved D. Germline V CDR1 and CDR2: MGHRA, YSYEKL. V shed 2 bases and J shed 0 bases, with 12 bases lying between them. The CDR3 has 16 amino acids. The chain's CDR3 is CASSQSDGPSTDTQYF. For the CDR3, the DNA is TGCGCCAGCAGCCAATCTGACGGGCCTAGCACAGATACGCAGTATTTT.

This clonotype has at least ten counts. The chain couples TRBV7-6 to TRBJ2-5; possible D gene TRBD1, 6 bases. This CDR3 spans 15 amino acids. The germline V and J ends were trimmed by 4 bases and 0 bases, with 12 bases remaining between them. Germline CDR1 and CDR2: SGHVS and FNYEAQ. The CDR3 loop reads CASSYSGEHQETQYF. The CDR3 nucleotides are TGTGCCAGCAGCTACTCAGGGGAGCACCAAGAGACCCAGTACTTC.

J is TRBJ2-7 and V is TRBV5-1, with 11 nucleotides matching TRBD2. Germline V gene sequence: CDR1 SGHRS, CDR2 YFSETQ. This CDR3 region has 18 residues. The V gene end was trimmed by 0 bases and the J gene end by 4 bases; junction bases not matched to a gene: 12. The CDR3 nucleotides are TGCGCCAGCAGCTTGGGCGGACTAGCGGGTCCTTTGGGGTACGAGCAGTACTTC. This translates into CASSLGGLAGPLGYEQYF.